The 14 T cell receptor beta chains reported below all come from one sample, sequenced in a study of post-analysis software for immune sequencing data. Sequencing libraries made from TCR beta cDNA carried unique molecular identifiers. TCRdb called the PCR reads again in MiXCR, with one record for every CDR3 protein. This repertoire shows 600,000 to 700,000 distinct CDR3 sequences, 55% to 60% found once; its top ten account for about 11%. Overall study results and limits: Higher frequency in patients than in controls was seen for roughly five TRBV segments, with TRBV5-6, TRBV5-1 and TRBV20-1 among them.

Antigens of these TCRs are unknown. The specimen was blood. The receptors derive from a girl aged 2 to 9 with multiple sclerosis.

The chain links TRBV6-6 to TRBJ2-3; D is possibly TRBD1 or TRBD2 (6 bases each). The CDR3 extends over 14 amino acids. Germline V CDR1 and CDR2: MNHNY, SVGAGI (reference sequence). V lost 3 bases, J lost 5 bases, and 12 bases lay in between. For the CDR3, the DNA is TGTGCCAGCAGTTATGGGGGGCCTGAAGATACGCAGTATTTT. It translates to CASSYGGPEDTQYF.

V is TRBV12-3 or TRBV12-4 and J is TRBJ2-7; 9 bases map to TRBD2. This CDR3 spans 18 amino acids. V lost 1 base, J lost 4 bases, and 14 bases stayed unmatched. CDR3 in DNA: TGTGCCAGCAGTTTAGGCCCTTGGGAGGCGGGAGGGATATACGAGCAGTACTTC. It translates to CASSLGPWEAGGIYEQYF.

With respect to this clonotype: At one boundary the junction diverges from the germline segment, which might be a read error. The chain uses TRBV12-3 or TRBV12-4 and TRBJ2-3; a possible D gene is TRBD1 (6 bases). This CDR3 is 17 amino acids long. CDR3 loop: CASSFDRQAVGTDAQYF. The DNA of the CDR3 is TGCGCCAGCAGTTTCGACCGACAGGCCGTAGGCACAGATGCGCAGTATTTT.

The chain combines TRBV7-9 with TRBJ1-5; a weak D match, TRBD1 (5 bases). Germline loops: CDR1 SEHNR, CDR2 FQNEAQ (reference sequence). The CDR3 loop spans 11 amino acids. Trimming left V 11 bases short and J 5 bases short, with 10 bases between. The CDR3 coding sequence is TGTGCCTCAGGGATCGATCAGCCCCAGCATTTT. As protein: CASGIDQPQHF.

The chain has TRBV29-1 and TRBJ2-7, with TRBD1 identical over 8 bases. Germline trimming cut 7 bases from V and 9 bases from J; bases unmatched to any gene: 8. This CDR3 is 11 amino acids long. CDR1 and CDR2 from the germline V gene are SQVTM and ANQGSEA. CDR3 loop: CSALTGTGQYF. The DNA for the CDR3 is TGCAGCGCGCTGACAGGGACAGGGCAGTACTTC.

This clonotype was detected only a few times. The chain carries TRBV6-5 and TRBJ2-1; TRBD2 agrees at 7 bases. Trimming cost V 5 bases and J 6 bases; bases outside gene matches: 10. The CDR3 runs 15 residues. Germline V lookup: CDR1 MNHEY, CDR2 SVGAGI. The CDR3 spells CASSTGLPSLNEQFF. For the CDR3, the DNA is TGTGCCAGCAGTACGGGACTACCCTCGCTCAATGAGCAGTTCTTC.

In this sample, this clonotype turned up once. DNA of the CDR3: TGCAGCGTCACAGGGGGCCACTACAATGAGCAGTTCTTC. The encoded protein is CSVTGGHYNEQFF. This chain joins TRBV29-1 and TRBJ2-1; 9 nucleotides agree with TRBD1. Per the germline V gene, CDR1 is SQVTM and CDR2 is ANQGSEA. V lost 6 bases to trimming and J lost 3 bases; unmatched junction nucleotides: 3. CDR3 length equals 13 residues.

The chain uses TRBV6-6 and TRBJ2-3, with 7 bases identical to TRBD1. The V gene's germline CDR1 is MNHNY and CDR2 SVGAGI (reference sequence). The V gene end was trimmed by 7 bases and the J gene end by 3 bases; junction bases not matched to a gene: 4. The CDR3 length is 13 residues. CDR3 coding DNA: TGTGCCAGCAACCGACAGGGAACAGATACGCAGTATTTT. This codes for CASNRQGTDTQYF.

This chain connects TRBV6-6 to TRBJ1-2; TRBD1 aligns across 7 bases. This CDR3 has 14 residues. V lost 5 bases, J lost 4 bases, and 7 bases stayed unmatched. In germline, CDR1 is MNHNY, CDR2 SVGAGI (reference sequence). CDR3 nucleotides: TGTGCCAGCAGTCACAGGGGTCCATCCTATGGCTACACCTTC. Translation gives CASSHRGPSYGYTF.

Ten or more counts support this clonotype. The gene calls are TRBV7-2 and TRBJ2-7; perhaps TRBD2 as D (7 bases). The V end was cut by 4 bases, the J end by 5 bases, with 12 bases between. The CDR3 loop spans 13 amino acids. Germline loops: CDR1 SGHTA, CDR2 FQGNSA. The CDR3 loop is CASSSQGGDEQYF. The CDR3 nucleotides are TGTGCCAGCAGCTCCCAAGGGGGGGACGAGCAGTACTTC.

V usage is TRBV7-9 and J usage is TRBJ1-2; maybe TRBD1 (5 bases). The CDR3 runs to 15 residues. V lost 3 bases to trimming and J lost 3 bases, with 14 bases between them. The germline V gene encodes CDR1 SEHNR and CDR2 FQNEAQ (reference sequence). CDR3 amino acids: CASSFPRDAYYGYTF. The DNA of the CDR3 is TGTGCCAGCAGCTTCCCACGGGACGCATACTATGGCTACACCTTC. The full variable domain, its missing parts supplied by reference TRBV7-9 and TRBJ1-2, is DTGVSQNPRHKITKRGQNVTFRCDPISEHNRLYWYRQTLGQGPEFLTYFQNEAQLEKSRLLSDRFSAERPKGSFSTLEIQRTEQGDSAMYLCASSFPRDAYYGYTFGSGTRLTVV.

The table lists this clonotype with a few counts. This rearrangement joins TRBV7-2 to TRBJ1-2, with D maybe TRBD1 (6 bases). V gave up 5 bases and J gave up 7 bases, with 23 bases separating them. The CDR3 covers 16 residues. The germline gives CDR1 SGHTA, CDR2 FQGNSA. CDR3 loop: CASSRRGVQGVGGYTF. The CDR3 region has the DNA TGTGCCAGCAGCCGGAGGGGAGTACAGGGAGTTGGTGGCTACACCTTC.

To note about this clonotype: A much larger clone lies a single base off, so this may be a read error. The V gene is TRBV5-1, the J gene TRBJ2-7, with D possibly being TRBD2 (5 bases). The DNA matches TRBJ2-5 better at its end, which makes the J call doubtful. CDR3 size: 12 residues. Germline V CDR1 and CDR2: SGHRS, YFSETQ. DNA of the CDR3: TGCGCCAGCAGCTTGGCCGGGAAGACCCAGTACTTC. Its translation: CASSLAGKTQYF.

J is TRBJ2-4 and V is TRBV29-1; D is unclear. Germline lookup yields CDR1 SQVTM and CDR2 ANQGSEA. The CDR3 is 14 residues long. V dropped 2 bases and J dropped 1 base, with 9 bases sitting between them. The CDR3, as DNA: TGCAGCGTTGAACCAGAGCTCGCCAAAAACATTCAGTACTTC. Protein: CSVEPELAKNIQYF.